This TCR beta chain was captured in a study of cytomegalovirus exposure and HLA in healthy donors. Study conclusions and caveats: A later analysis found TCR association rates differed by HLA locus, highest for DRB1 and lowest for HLA-C. Rare TCR sequences dominated, though some public TCRs recurred in many donors.

PCR involved 60 Vbeta and 13 Jbeta primers. Sequencing was performed with immunoSEQ multiplex PCR; in TCRdb, only in-frame clones are kept and a portion is missing. Of 150,000 or so clones listed, roughly 80% are singletons. With respect to this clone: Its antigen is unknown.

The CDR3 covers 12 residues. Germline CDR1 is MNHEY and CDR2 is SVGAGI. J lost 8 bases, V lost 7 bases, and 1 base had no gene match. The sample consisted of PBMCs. The source of this sequence is a woman between 40 and 50 years old in good health and CMV-seronegative. This chain uses TRBV6-5 with TRBJ1-4; the match to TRBD1 covers 10 bases. The CDR3 sequence: CASKDRGEKLFF. CDR3 nucleotides: TGTGCCAGCAAGGACAGGGGGGAAAAACTGTTTTTT.